Below are 5 T cell receptor beta chains sequenced from a single sample in a study of blood T cells in healthy people across ages. Using a J-beta primer mix together with a sample-barcoded 5' primer, a second PCR was run for about 7 to 12 cycles. TCRdb reanalysed the 5' RACE reads using MiXCR and keeps one entry per CDR3 protein. The table records hundreds of thousands of distinct CDR3 sequences, roughly 40% of them present only once. The sample consisted of blood. The receptors stem from a man between 18 and 29 years old in good health.

This clonotype was detected only a few times. This sequence joins TRBV18 and TRBJ1-4; 9 nucleotides align to TRBD1. V dropped 5 bases and J dropped 8; count of bases not matched to a gene: 12. CDR3 length equals 16 residues. CDR1 is KGHSH and CDR2 is LQKENI in the germline V gene. Here the CDR3 DNA reads TGTGCCAGCTCAAACATCGCACAGGGGGCGCAGGAAAAACTGTTTTTT. This gives the protein CASSNIAQGAQEKLFF.

This clonotype has only a few counts. V and J are TRBV5-1 and TRBJ2-7, with TRBD1 matching over 8 bases. Per the germline V gene, CDR1 is SGHRS and CDR2 is YFSETQ. With V trimmed by 3 bases and J by 2 bases, 4 bases remained unmatched. The CDR3 covers 14 residues. CDR3 DNA sequence: TGCGCCAGCAGCTGGATGACAGGGGCCTACGAGCAGTACTTC. Translated: CASSWMTGAYEQYF.

This clonotype appeared once. The CDR3 coding sequence is TGTGCCAGCACCCTAACAGGGGGCTTCACTGAAGCTTTCTTT. Translation gives CASTLTGGFTEAFF. This chain joins TRBV12-3 or TRBV12-4 and TRBJ1-1, with 9 nucleotides matching TRBD1. CDR3 size: 14 residues. Trimming removed 7 bases from V and 4 bases from J; junction bases left unmatched: 7.

Details on this clonotype: The junction and the germline gene differ at one end; a read error may be behind it. The chain joins TRBV11-2 to TRBJ2-3; 10 positions match TRBD2. Germline values: CDR1 SGHAT, CDR2 FQNNGV. There are 21 residues in the CDR3. The CDR3 sequence: CACRPLGSGGTKTASTDTQYF. The CDR3 DNA sequence: TGTGCCTGCAGACCCCTTGGTAGCGGGGGGACTAAGACCGCGAGCACAGATACGCAGTATTTT.

Concerning this clonotype: A much bigger clone sits one base away, suggesting this may be a read error. The genes are TRBV12-3 or TRBV12-4 and TRBJ2-7; D could derive from TRBD1 or TRBD2 (5 bases each). This CDR3 contains 15 residues. V shed 3 bases and J shed 6 bases, with 18 bases lying between them. The CDR3 bases are TGTGCCAGCAGTTTTGCGCCGGGGACGGGAAGCGAGCAGTACTTC. Translation: CASSFAPGTGSEQYF.